This record concerns one TCR beta chain sequence. Its specificity is not known. This entry comes from a study of T cell responses to AZD1222 COVID-19 vaccine. Regarding the study as a whole: Nearly half of spike-specific TCRs reportedly target unmutated variant regions. Spike-wide coverage was observed for vaccine-associated CD4 TCRs, with dominant responses at 160-218 and 743-854.

The CDR3 extends over 17 amino acids. V gave up 5 bases and J gave up 1 base, with 19 bases separating them. Per germline, CDR1 MDHEN and CDR2 SYDVKM. This table comes from immunoSEQ multiplex PCR, and its TCRdb copy is limited to in-frame clones, with some not included. Of roughly 150,000 clones listed, roughly 90% are singletons. The chain employs TRBV28 and TRBJ2-3; D might be TRBD2 (5 bases). Sequenced here: peripheral blood, sampled 28 days after the second AZD1222 dose. The clonotype originates from an adult who received the AZD1222 COVID-19 vaccine. The CDR3 sequence: CASSLLSRRAGTDTQYF. Written as DNA, the CDR3 is TGTGCCAGCAGTCTCCTCTCTAGGCGGGCCGGCACAGATACGCAGTATTTT. Using reference TRBV28 and TRBJ2-3 for the parts outside the CDR3, the full variable domain is DVKVTQSSRYLVKRTGEKVFLECVQDMDHENMFWYRQDPGLGLRLIYFSYDVKMKEKGDIPEGYSVSREKKERFSLILESASTNQTSMYLCASSLLSRRAGTDTQYFGPGTRLTVL.